This T cell receptor beta chain was obtained from a study of OX40 agonist ivuxolimab in advanced cancers. To note about this clone: Antigen specificity is unknown.

The CDR3 spans 11 residues. Germline V gives CDR1 MNHNS, CDR2 SASEGT. Trimming removed 2 bases at V and 2 bases at J, with 1 base between. The study, taken as a whole, reports: Clonal expansion was seen in CD4+ and CD8+ blood T cells by week 6 at 0.1 to 3.0 mg/kg.

Only in-frame clones appear in the TCRdb table, and some are missing; sequencing was by immunoSEQ multiplex PCR. Among tens of thousands of clones listed, around 80% were seen once. The sequenced sample was CD4+ or CD8+ T cells sorted from blood, obtained in a trial of the OX40 agonist ivuxolimab. The V and J genes are TRBV6-1 and TRBJ2-7; D gene unclear. The clonotype comes from an adult with an advanced solid tumor such as melanoma, head and neck, liver or kidney cancer. The CDR3 reads CASSEPYEQYF. Here the CDR3 DNA reads TGTGCCAGCAGTGAACCCTACGAGCAGTACTTC.